These 12 T cell receptor beta chains share one sample of origin, sequenced in a study of blood T cell repertoires in COVID-19. Some clones are missing from TCRdb's copy, which holds only in-frame ones; the method was immunoSEQ multiplex PCR. The sample shows some 120,000 clones, approximately 80% of them seen only once. The sequenced material came from peripheral blood. The origin of the receptors is a man aged 70-80 years with acute or convalescent COVID-19.

This clone was seen only once. The chain has TRBV10-2 and TRBJ1-5; no reliable D call. The length of the CDR3 is 12 residues. V lost 1 base and J lost 10, with 8 bases in between. The germline V gene has CDR1 WSHSY and CDR2 SAAADI. The CDR3, as DNA: TGCGCCAGCAGTGAGTTCAGGTTTCCCCAGCATTTT. Protein sequence: CASSEFRFPQHF.

The CDR3 nucleotides are TGTGCCAGCAGTGGGACGACAGGGAACACTGAAGCTTTCTTT. This sequence encodes CASSGTTGNTEAFF. The V call is TRBV2, the J call TRBJ1-1; tentative D call: TRBD1 (6 bases). From germline, CDR1 is SNHLY and CDR2 FYNNEI. The length of the CDR3 is 14 residues. Trimming removed 4 bases at V and 1 base at J, with 10 bases between. The variable domain in full, with the rest retrieved from reference TRBV2 and TRBJ1-1, is EPEVTQTPSHQVTQMGQEVILRCVPISNHLYFYWYRQILGQKVEFLVSFYNNEISEKSEIFDDQFSVERPDGSNFTLKIRSTKLEDSAMYFCASSGTTGNTEAFFGQGTRLTVV.

This clone was seen just once. The CDR3 nucleotides are TGTGCCAGCAGCGTAGGGGTAGGAGGGGCCCGAGGTGAAAAACTGTTTTTT. Translation gives CASSVGVGGARGEKLFF. This sequence joins TRBV9 and TRBJ1-4; D might be TRBD1 (5 bases). This CDR3 has 17 residues. Germline lookup yields CDR1 SGDLS and CDR2 YYNGEE. V was pared by 0 bases and J by 7 bases, with 19 bases between.

The rearrangement joins TRBV10-3 to TRBJ1-5, with D unresolved. The CDR3 is 12 amino acids. Germline V gene data show CDR1 as ENHRY and CDR2 as SYGVKD. Between the trimmed V and J ends, which lost 0 bases and 7 bases, there was a span of 4 bases. CDR3 DNA sequence: TGTGCCATCAGTGAGTCCGGGCAGCCCCAGCATTTT. Its translation is CAISESGQPQHF.

V and J are TRBV29-1 and TRBJ2-2, with 14 bases that match TRBD2. This CDR3 is built from 14 residues. Germline CDR1 and CDR2: SQVTM and ANQGSEA. V gave up 7 bases and J gave up 6 bases; unmatched junction bases: 4. The CDR3 DNA follows: TGCAGCGCCGGACTAGCGGGGGGATCCGGGGAGCTGTTTTTT. Amino acids: CSAGLAGGSGELFF.

This clone was observed a few times. This chain joins TRBV2 and TRBJ1-1, with D maybe TRBD1 (6 bases). The CDR3 length is 15 residues. The germline gives CDR1 SNHLY, CDR2 FYNNEI. Trimming took 0 bases from V and 0 from J, leaving 8 bases between them. CDR3 coding DNA: TGTGCCAGCAGTGAAGCGGGGGGGCTGAACACTGAAGCTTTCTTT. This sequence encodes CASSEAGGLNTEAFF.

V usage is TRBV6-1 and J usage is TRBJ1-5; TRBD1 might be the D (6 bases). Trimming stripped 4 bases from V and 4 bases from J, with 17 bases between. CDR1 is MNHNS and CDR2 is SASEGT in the germline V gene. The CDR3 is made up of 16 amino acids. The CDR3 reads CASSARFRDMNQPQHF. The CDR3, as DNA: TGTGCCAGCAGTGCCCGATTTCGGGACATGAATCAGCCCCAGCATTTT.

The rearrangement uses TRBV7-3 and TRBJ2-3; TRBD1 aligns across 7 bases. CDR3 size: 15 residues. Germline CDR1 and CDR2: SGHTA and FQGTGA. V gave up 5 bases and J gave up 2 bases; unmatched junction bases: 7. The CDR3 region is CASSLRDRYTDTQYF. In nucleotides, the CDR3 is TGTGCCAGCAGCCTCCGGGACAGATACACAGATACGCAGTATTTT.

V usage is TRBV7-2 and J usage is TRBJ1-2; D not resolved. Trimming removed 1 base at V and 5 bases at J, with 11 bases between. This CDR3 has 14 residues. Germline CDR1 and CDR2: SGHTA and FQGNSA. The CDR3: CASSLGSPRYGYTF. The CDR3 nucleotides are TGTGCCAGCAGCTTAGGGTCACCTCGGTATGGCTACACCTTC. The full variable domain, its missing parts supplied by reference TRBV7-2 and TRBJ1-2, is GAGVSQSPSNKVTEKGKDVELRCDPISGHTALYWYRQSLGQGLEFLIYFQGNSAPDKSGLPSDRFSAERTGGSVSTLTIQRTQQEDSAVYLCASSLGSPRYGYTFGSGTRLTVV.

The genes are TRBV5-1 and TRBJ2-3; D might be TRBD2 (5 bases). This CDR3 region has 15 residues. The germline V gene encodes CDR1 SGHRS and CDR2 YFSETQ. V gave up 4 bases and J gave up 4 bases, with 16 bases separating them. The CDR3, as DNA: TGCGCCAGCAGCAGCGGTTGGGGTTCAGCAGATACGCAGTATTTT. Translating gives CASSSGWGSADTQYF.

The rearrangement joins TRBV19 to TRBJ2-3; D not certain. The CDR3 sequence is 12 residues long. V was shortened by 3 bases and J by 7 bases, with 8 bases between the two germline ends. Germline V gene lookup returns CDR1 LNHDA and CDR2 SQIVND (reference sequence). CDR3 DNA: TGTGCCAGTAGTATGAGCGTAAATACGCAGTATTTT. Amino acids: CASSMSVNTQYF.

The rearrangement links TRBV5-5 to TRBJ1-5, with D perhaps TRBD1 (6 bases). The V gene's germline CDR1 is SGHKS and CDR2 YYEKEE (reference sequence). Trimming left V 4 bases short and J 0 bases short, with 8 bases between. CDR3 size: 14 residues. DNA for the CDR3: TGTGCCAGCAGCCTGGACAGTAGCAATCAGCCCCAGCATTTT. The encoded protein is CASSLDSSNQPQHF.